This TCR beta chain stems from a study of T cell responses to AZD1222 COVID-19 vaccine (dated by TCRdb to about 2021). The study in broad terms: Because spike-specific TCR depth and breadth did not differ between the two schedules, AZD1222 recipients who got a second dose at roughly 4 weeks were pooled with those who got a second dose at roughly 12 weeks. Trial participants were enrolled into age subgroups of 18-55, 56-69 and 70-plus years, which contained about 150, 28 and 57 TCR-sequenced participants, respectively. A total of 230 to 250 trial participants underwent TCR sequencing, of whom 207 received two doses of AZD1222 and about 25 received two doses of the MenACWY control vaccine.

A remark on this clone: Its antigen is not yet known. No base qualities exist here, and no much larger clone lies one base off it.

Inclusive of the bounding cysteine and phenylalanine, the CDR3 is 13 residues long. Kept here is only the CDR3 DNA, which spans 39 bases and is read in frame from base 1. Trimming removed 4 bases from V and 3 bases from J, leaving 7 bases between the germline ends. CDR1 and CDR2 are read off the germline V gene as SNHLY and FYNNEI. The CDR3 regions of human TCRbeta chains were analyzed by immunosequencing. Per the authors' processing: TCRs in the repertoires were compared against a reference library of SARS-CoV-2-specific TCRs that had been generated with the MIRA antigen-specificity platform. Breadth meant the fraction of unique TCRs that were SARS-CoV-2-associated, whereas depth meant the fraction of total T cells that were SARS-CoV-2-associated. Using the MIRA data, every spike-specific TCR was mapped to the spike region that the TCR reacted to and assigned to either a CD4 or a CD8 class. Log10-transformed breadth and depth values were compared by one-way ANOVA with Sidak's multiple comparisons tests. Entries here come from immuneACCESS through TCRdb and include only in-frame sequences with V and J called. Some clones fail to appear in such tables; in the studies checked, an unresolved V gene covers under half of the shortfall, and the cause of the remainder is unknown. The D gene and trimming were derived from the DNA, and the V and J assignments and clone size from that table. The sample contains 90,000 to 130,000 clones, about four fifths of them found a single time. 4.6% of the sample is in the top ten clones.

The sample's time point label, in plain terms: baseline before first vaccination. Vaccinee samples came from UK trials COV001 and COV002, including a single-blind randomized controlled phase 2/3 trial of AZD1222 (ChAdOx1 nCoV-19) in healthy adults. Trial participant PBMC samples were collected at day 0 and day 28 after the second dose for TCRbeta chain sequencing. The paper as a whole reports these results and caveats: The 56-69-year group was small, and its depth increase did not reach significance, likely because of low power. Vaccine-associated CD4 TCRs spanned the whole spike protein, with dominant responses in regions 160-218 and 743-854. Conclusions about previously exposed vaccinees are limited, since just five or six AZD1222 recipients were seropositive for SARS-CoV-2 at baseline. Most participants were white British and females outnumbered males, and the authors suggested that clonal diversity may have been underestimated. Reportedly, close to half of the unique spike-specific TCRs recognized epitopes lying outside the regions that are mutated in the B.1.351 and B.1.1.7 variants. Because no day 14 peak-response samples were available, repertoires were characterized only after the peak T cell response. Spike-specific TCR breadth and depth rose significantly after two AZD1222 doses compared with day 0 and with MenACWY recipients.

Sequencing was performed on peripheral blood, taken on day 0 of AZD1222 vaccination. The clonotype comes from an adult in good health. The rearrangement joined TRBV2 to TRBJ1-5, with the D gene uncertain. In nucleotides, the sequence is TGTGCCAGCAGTGGGGTCCTCAATCAGCCCCAGCATTTT. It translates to CASSGVLNQPQHF.